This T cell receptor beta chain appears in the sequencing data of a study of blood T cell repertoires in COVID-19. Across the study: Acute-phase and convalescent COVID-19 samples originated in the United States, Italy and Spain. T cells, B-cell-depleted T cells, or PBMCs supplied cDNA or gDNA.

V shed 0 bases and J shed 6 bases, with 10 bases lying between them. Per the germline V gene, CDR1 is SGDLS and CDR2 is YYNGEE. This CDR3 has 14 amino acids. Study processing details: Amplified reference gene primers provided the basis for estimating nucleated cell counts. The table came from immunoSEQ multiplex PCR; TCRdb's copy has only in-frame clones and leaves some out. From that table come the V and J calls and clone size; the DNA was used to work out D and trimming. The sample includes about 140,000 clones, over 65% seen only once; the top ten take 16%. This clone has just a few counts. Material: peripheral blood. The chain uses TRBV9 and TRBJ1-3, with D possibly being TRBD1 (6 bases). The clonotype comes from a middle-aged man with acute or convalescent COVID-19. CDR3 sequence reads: CASSVGGQENTIYF. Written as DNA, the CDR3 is TGTGCCAGCAGCGTAGGGGGGCAGGAAAACACCATATATTTT.